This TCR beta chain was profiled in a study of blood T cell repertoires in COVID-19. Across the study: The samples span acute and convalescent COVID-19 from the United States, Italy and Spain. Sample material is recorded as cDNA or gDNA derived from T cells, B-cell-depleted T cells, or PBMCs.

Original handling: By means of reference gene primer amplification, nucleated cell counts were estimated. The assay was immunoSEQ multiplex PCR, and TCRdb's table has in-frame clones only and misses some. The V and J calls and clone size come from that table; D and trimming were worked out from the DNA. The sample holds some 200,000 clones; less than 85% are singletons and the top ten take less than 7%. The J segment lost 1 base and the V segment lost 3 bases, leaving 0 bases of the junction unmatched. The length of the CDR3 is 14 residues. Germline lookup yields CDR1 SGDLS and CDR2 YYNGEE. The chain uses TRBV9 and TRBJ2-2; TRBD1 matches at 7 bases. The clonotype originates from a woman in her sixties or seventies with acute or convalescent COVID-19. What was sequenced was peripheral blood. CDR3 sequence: CASSGQGNTGELFF. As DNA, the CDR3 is TGTGCCAGCAGCGGACAGGGGAACACCGGGGAGCTGTTTTTT. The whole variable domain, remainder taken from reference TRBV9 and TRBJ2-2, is DSGVTQTPKHLITATGQRVTLRCSPRSGDLSVYWYQQSLDQGLQFLIQYYNGEERAKGNILERFSAQQFPDLHSELNLSSLELGDSALYFCASSGQGNTGELFFGEGSRLTVL.